This TCR beta chain was documented in a study of blood T cell repertoires in COVID-19. TCRdb's table, derived via immunoSEQ multiplex PCR, lists solely in-frame clones and lacks some. The sample includes some 78,000 clones, just over 85% of them seen just once. Sample: peripheral blood. The sequence was obtained from a man aged 50 to 59 with active or convalescent COVID-19.

The CDR3 loop reads CASSSLGGRTEAFF. DNA of the CDR3: TGTGCCAGCAGTTCCCTAGGGGGCAGGACTGAAGCTTTCTTT. This chain connects TRBV28 to TRBJ1-1; 7 bases fit TRBD1. The CDR3 loop spans 14 amino acids. V shed 4 bases and J 5 bases; nucleotides not matched to a gene: 7. The germline V gene has CDR1 MDHEN and CDR2 SYDVKM.